These 20 T cell receptor beta chains share one sample of origin, sequenced in a study of cytomegalovirus exposure and HLA in healthy donors. The PCR used 60 Vbeta and 13 Jbeta primers. Profiled with immunoSEQ multiplex PCR; TCRdb holds only in-frame clones, not every one. The data contain 35,000 to 40,000 clones, about 66% of them singletons. Sequencing was performed on PBMCs. The receptor source for this set is a man aged 50-59 years in good health and CMV-seropositive.

V usage is TRBV6-5 and J usage is TRBJ2-3, with D maybe TRBD1 (5 bases). This CDR3 is built from 13 residues. CDR1 and CDR2 from the germline V gene are MNHEY and SVGAGI. V lost 0 bases, J lost 11 bases, and 12 bases lay in between. The CDR3 DNA follows: TGTGCCAGCAGTTACTCCAGGGAAACGGTGCAGTATTTT. Encoded protein: CASSYSRETVQYF.

The chain couples TRBV6-6 to TRBJ2-5, with 12 bases matching TRBD2. V trimming: 2 bases; J trimming: 4 bases; junction bases outside the gene matches: 5. The germline gives CDR1 MNHNY, CDR2 SVGAGI (reference sequence). This CDR3 spans 16 amino acids. Here the CDR3 reads CASSYPSGGATETQYF. The DNA for the CDR3 is TGTGCCAGCAGTTACCCTAGCGGGGGGGCCACAGAGACCCAGTACTTC.

This sequence joins TRBV18 and TRBJ1-6; maybe TRBD1 (6 bases). Germline CDR1 KGHSH, CDR2 LQKENI. V was shortened by 6 bases and J by 5 bases, with 14 bases between the two germline ends. The CDR3 spans 15 residues. CDR3: CASSAGTPHNSPLHF. The CDR3 DNA follows: TGTGCCAGCTCCGCCGGGACACCCCATAATTCACCCCTCCACTTT.

The J gene is TRBJ1-2, the V gene TRBV7-6; D is uncertain. This CDR3 region has 13 residues. Germline loops: CDR1 SGHVS, CDR2 FNYEAQ. Trimming cost V 5 bases and J 0 bases, with 7 bases left between them. Here the CDR3 DNA reads TGTGCCAGCAGCCTGGGCGCTAACTATGGCTACACCTTC. This codes for CASSLGANYGYTF.

This sequence joins TRBV4-3 and TRBJ2-2, with 7 bases aligning to TRBD1. The length of the CDR3 is 15 residues. With 1 base clipped from V and 3 bases from J, the junction kept 2 bases outside the gene matches. Germline V gene sequence: CDR1 LGHNA, CDR2 YSLEER. The CDR3 region is CASSQAGTDTGELFF. The CDR3 DNA reads as TGCGCCAGCAGCCAAGCCGGGACAGACACCGGGGAGCTGTTTTTT.

The J gene is TRBJ1-5, the V gene TRBV28; 7 nucleotides match TRBD1. Germline V gene data show CDR1 as MDHEN and CDR2 as SYDVKM. The CDR3 extends over 17 amino acids. V shed 5 bases, J shed 1 base, and the junction held 11 bases outside the gene matches. This CDR3 reads CASSAPPPGGSNQPQHF. For the CDR3, the DNA is TGTGCCAGCAGTGCACCCCCGCCAGGGGGAAGCAATCAGCCCCAGCATTTT.

The chain couples TRBV6-6 to TRBJ1-4; 10 bases fit TRBD1. Looked up from germline, CDR1 is MNHNY and CDR2 is SVGAGI (reference sequence). The CDR3 covers 14 residues. The trim removed 5 bases at V and 7 bases at J, leaving 4 bases unmatched. The CDR3 DNA reads as TGTGCCAGCAGTCCCGGGACAGGGGTTGAAAAACTGTTTTTT. The encoded protein is CASSPGTGVEKLFF.

The chain carries TRBV2 and TRBJ1-5; D call uncertain. The CDR3 extends over 12 amino acids. V was shortened by 4 bases and J by 6 bases, with 7 bases between the two germline ends. CDR1 and CDR2 (germline): SNHLY, FYNNEI. This CDR3 is CASSGAVQPQHF. The CDR3 nucleotides are TGTGCCAGCAGTGGGGCCGTTCAGCCCCAGCATTTT.

The chain couples TRBV7-2 to TRBJ2-2; no clear D. CDR1 is SGHTA and CDR2 is FQGNSA in the germline V gene. CDR3 length equals 15 residues. V shed 11 bases and J shed 0 bases, with 16 bases lying between them. The CDR3 sequence is CAYGTRSTNTGELFF. As DNA, the CDR3 is TGTGCCTACGGTACCCGGTCGACGAACACCGGGGAGCTGTTTTTT.

This clone has more than one count but fewer than ten. The chain recombines TRBV6-5 with TRBJ1-5; 7 bases map to TRBD1. CDR3 length equals 13 residues. Germline values: CDR1 MNHEY, CDR2 SVGAGI. The V gene end was trimmed by 5 bases and the J gene end by 7 bases; junction bases not matched to a gene: 5. CDR3 nucleotides: TGTGCCAGCAGTAGAGACAGGGACCAGCCCCAGCATTTT. Its protein is CASSRDRDQPQHF.

The V gene is TRBV13, the J gene TRBJ1-2; a possible D gene is TRBD1 (6 bases). Germline assignment: CDR1 PRHDT and CDR2 FYEKMQ (reference sequence). The CDR3 consists of 15 residues. Trimming took 4 bases from V and 0 from J, leaving 12 bases between them. This chain's CDR3 is CASSSWDTPNYGYTF. Written as DNA, the CDR3 is TGTGCCAGCAGCTCCTGGGACACCCCTAACTATGGCTACACCTTC.

The chain has TRBV28 and TRBJ2-1, with 7 bases identical to TRBD2. This CDR3 is 14 amino acids long. The junction had 13 bases not matched to a gene; V was cut back by 7 bases and J by 10 bases. Germline loops: CDR1 MDHEN, CDR2 SYDVKM. The DNA of the CDR3 is TGTGCCAGCACGTCCAGCGGGGTACTCAGCGAGCAGTTCTTC. Its protein is CASTSSGVLSEQFF.

This chain connects TRBV7-2 to TRBJ1-4; D perhaps matches TRBD1 (5 bases). V lost 8 bases and J lost 2, with 6 bases in between. Germline V gene data show CDR1 as SGHTA and CDR2 as FQGNSA. The CDR3 has 12 amino acids. The CDR3 here is CASGGTNEKLFF. The DNA for the CDR3 is TGTGCCAGCGGGGGGACTAATGAAAAACTGTTTTTT. Variable domain in full (rest from reference TRBV7-2 and TRBJ1-4): GAGVSQSPSNKVTEKGKDVELRCDPISGHTALYWYRQSLGQGLEFLIYFQGNSAPDKSGLPSDRFSAERTGGSVSTLTIQRTQQEDSAVYLCASGGTNEKLFFGSGTQLSVL.

Only one count was recorded for this clone. This sample includes further DNA sequences coding for the same CDR3. The genes are TRBV6-1 and TRBJ2-5; D perhaps matches TRBD2 (6 bases). This CDR3 contains 14 residues. Trimming removed 1 base from V and 5 bases from J, with 11 bases in between. CDR1 and CDR2 (germline): MNHNS, SASEGT. CDR3 bases: TGTGCCAGCAGTGAAGGGGGAGGCTGGGAGACCCAGTACTTC. Its translation: CASSEGGGWETQYF.

This clone was seen a single time. The rearrangement joins TRBV6-5 to TRBJ1-1; D not resolved. Per the germline V gene, CDR1 is MNHEY and CDR2 is SVGAGI. The CDR3 spans 14 residues. V lost 6 bases and J lost 0, with 11 bases in between. CDR3 nucleotide sequence: TGTGCCAGCAGCCGGGGTGGGGTGAACACTGAAGCTTTCTTT. Translated, it gives CASSRGGVNTEAFF.

The gene calls are TRBV2 and TRBJ1-5; D is unresolved. V lost 3 bases and J 0 bases, leaving 6 bases between the germline ends. The CDR3 is made up of 14 amino acids. The germline V gene has CDR1 SNHLY and CDR2 FYNNEI. In DNA form, the CDR3 reads TGTGCCAGCAGTGACAGCGATAGCAATCAGCCCCAGCATTTT. Protein: CASSDSDSNQPQHF.

The V and J genes are TRBV5-4 and TRBJ2-1; TRBD2 might be the D (6 bases). CDR3 size: 16 residues. The germline V and J ends were trimmed by 1 base and 2 bases, with 13 bases remaining between them. Per the germline V gene, CDR1 is SGHNT and CDR2 is YYREEE (reference sequence). As DNA, the CDR3 is TGTGCCAGCAGCTTGACCACCCCGGGGGCCTACAATGAGCAGTTCTTC. It codes for CASSLTTPGAYNEQFF.

The chain has TRBV30 and TRBJ1-4; D might be TRBD1 (5 bases). Germline V gene sequence: CDR1 GTSNPN, CDR2 SVGIG (reference sequence). CDR3 length: 14 amino acids. Trimming removed 8 bases at V and 7 bases at J, with 20 bases between. The CDR3 region has the DNA TGTGCCGGGACTGTCGGAACCGGGGGTGAAAAACTGTTTTTT. This gives the protein CAGTVGTGGEKLFF.

This chain joins TRBV2 and TRBJ1-2; tentatively, D is TRBD1 (6 bases). CDR1 and CDR2 from the germline V gene are SNHLY and FYNNEI. The CDR3 runs 13 residues. Trimming pared 8 bases from V and 7 bases from J, leaving 17 bases between. The chain's CDR3 is CASVEGGRAGYTF. CDR3 DNA: TGTGCCAGCGTGGAGGGGGGGCGGGCTGGCTACACCTTC.

The rearrangement uses TRBV25-1 and TRBJ1-1; 9 bases agree with TRBD1. CDR3 length equals 13 residues. Germline trimming cut 7 bases from V and 4 bases from J; bases unmatched to any gene: 4. CDR1 MGHDK and CDR2 SYGVNS come from the germline V gene. The CDR3 reads CASNGQGSTEAFF. The DNA for the CDR3 is TGTGCCAGCAACGGACAGGGGAGCACTGAAGCTTTCTTT. The full variable domain, rest sourced from reference TRBV25-1 and TRBJ1-1, is EADIYQTPRYLVIGTGKKITLECSQTMGHDKMYWYQQDPGMELHLIHYSYGVNSTEKGDLSSESTVSRIRTEHFPLTLESARPSHTSQYLCASNGQGSTEAFFGQGTRLTVV.